The 32 T cell receptor beta chains below all came from one sample that was sequenced in a study of blood T cell repertoires in COVID-19. Only in-frame clones appear in the TCRdb table, and some are missing; sequencing was by immunoSEQ multiplex PCR. The repertoire includes roughly 150,000 clones, 86% of them detected once, and roughly 4.3% sits in the top ten. Sequencing used PBMCs or T cells enriched from blood (not recorded which). These receptor sequences come from a man in his forties or fifties who had recovered from COVID-19.

The chain carries TRBV19 and TRBJ1-1, with 7 nucleotides matching TRBD1. CDR1 and CDR2 from the germline V gene are LNHDA and SQIVND (reference sequence). CDR3 length equals 14 residues. V shed 8 bases and J 2 bases; nucleotides not matched to a gene: 8. CDR3 amino acids: CASFPRDRNTEAFF. In DNA form, the CDR3 reads TGTGCCAGTTTCCCCCGGGACAGAAACACTGAAGCTTTCTTT.

The rearrangement uses TRBV20-1 and TRBJ1-2; D call uncertain. From germline, CDR1 is DFQATT and CDR2 SNEGSKA (reference sequence). This CDR3 contains 11 residues. Deletions cut 3 bases from V and 8 bases from J, with 10 bases between. In nucleotides, the CDR3 is TGCAGTGCTAGCGTTGCGCGGGGCTACACCTTC. This encodes CSASVARGYTF.

V and J are TRBV7-2 and TRBJ2-7, with a weak D call TRBD2 (5 bases). Germline V gives CDR1 SGHTA, CDR2 FQGNSA. V lost 3 bases and J lost 2, with 11 bases in between. The CDR3 runs to 14 residues. In DNA, the CDR3 is TGTGCCAGCAGCTTGGACGGGAACACCTACGAGCAGTACGTC. Encoded protein: CASSLDGNTYEQYV.

The CDR3 spells CASSSGQGNNSPLHF. The CDR3 bases are TGTGCCAGCAGCTCGGGACAGGGGAATAATTCACCCCTCCACTTT. V is TRBV5-4 and J is TRBJ1-6; 10 bases are a match to TRBD1. In germline, CDR1 is SGHNT, CDR2 YYREEE (reference sequence). With V trimmed by 3 bases and J by 5 bases, 2 bases remained unmatched. The CDR3 is 15 residues long.

A few counts support this clone. The CDR3, as DNA: TGTGCCAGCTCACGAGGACAGGGTCAGAGGTCTGAAGCTTTCTTT. This encodes CASSRGQGQRSEAFF. V gene TRBV18 combines with J gene TRBJ1-1, with 8 bases that match TRBD1. V was pared by 4 bases and J by 6 bases, with 10 bases of the junction left unmatched. This CDR3 has 15 amino acids. Germline V gene lookup returns CDR1 KGHSH and CDR2 LQKENI.

This rearrangement joins TRBV18 to TRBJ2-2, with 7 bases fitting TRBD2. The CDR3 has 17 residues. The ends lost 0 bases at V and 7 bases at J; junction bases unmatched: 11. Germline V gene lookup returns CDR1 KGHSH and CDR2 LQKENI. In DNA, the CDR3 is TGTGCCAGCTCACCACCGTCTAGCGGAGGACCCTTCGGGGAGCTGTTTTTT. Amino acid sequence: CASSPPSSGGPFGELFF.

This clone has only a few counts. The rearrangement uses TRBV4-3 and TRBJ2-1; 10 bases align to TRBD2. The CDR3 is 17 residues long. With V trimmed by 1 base and J by 9 bases, 12 bases remained unmatched. Germline CDR1 reads LGHNA; CDR2 reads YSLEER. CDR3 in amino acids: CASSQGWLAGAEAEQFF. CDR3 coding DNA: TGCGCCAGCAGCCAAGGGTGGCTAGCGGGGGCAGAAGCTGAGCAGTTCTTC.

The CDR3 nucleotides are TGTGCCAGCAGTAAGGACTCTTATAACTATGGCTACACCTTC. The encoded protein is CASSKDSYNYGYTF. The chain has TRBV6-2 or TRBV6-3 and TRBJ1-2; D not certain. CDR1 MNHEY and CDR2 SVGEGT come from the germline V gene. V was trimmed by 5 bases and J by 1 base, leaving 11 bases between them. The CDR3 is made up of 14 amino acids.

The chain recombines TRBV11-1 with TRBJ1-2; 12 bases map to TRBD1. This CDR3 contains 16 residues. After removal of 5 bases from V and 4 bases from J, the junction contained 8 bases not matched to a gene. Germline CDR1 reads SGHAT; CDR2 reads FQDESV (reference sequence). This chain's CDR3 is CASSPGQGARGYGYTF. The CDR3 DNA is TGTGCCAGCAGCCCGGGACAGGGGGCGAGAGGCTATGGCTACACCTTC.

V and J are TRBV6-5 and TRBJ2-5, with TRBD1 as a possible D gene (5 bases). The CDR3 contains 15 residues. Germline values: CDR1 MNHEY, CDR2 SVGAGI. The V gene lost 4 bases and the J gene lost 13 bases, with 25 bases spanning the gap. CDR3 nucleotides: TGTGCCAGCAGTTCCCCGACCAGACAGCTTTATAATCTGTACTTC. Its translation is CASSSPTRQLYNLYF.

The V and J genes are TRBV15 and TRBJ1-5; D remains ambiguous. Germline values: CDR1 LNHNV, CDR2 YYDKDF (reference sequence). The CDR3 is 17 amino acids. V lost 0 bases, J lost 1 base, and 13 bases lay in between. DNA for the CDR3: TGTGCCACCAGCAGAGATTGGGCAGGCGGGAGCAATCAGCCCCAGCATTTT. Translation gives CATSRDWAGGSNQPQHF.

The chain is built from TRBV28 and TRBJ2-1; TRBD1 might be the D (6 bases). In germline, CDR1 is MDHEN, CDR2 SYDVKM. V was pared by 4 bases and J by 4 bases, with 17 bases between. CDR3 length equals 16 residues. The CDR3 DNA follows: TGTGCCAGCAGTTCATCGGGACAAATAAGATACAATGAGCAGTTCTTC. It is translated as CASSSSGQIRYNEQFF.

The chain carries TRBV27 and TRBJ2-7, with 8 bases matching TRBD1. Trimming removed 4 bases from V and 2 bases from J; junction bases left unmatched: 1. Germline V gene sequence: CDR1 MNHEY, CDR2 SMNVEV (reference sequence). The length of the CDR3 is 13 residues. This chain's CDR3 is CASSWGQAYEQYF. The CDR3 DNA reads as TGTGCCAGCAGTTGGGGACAGGCCTACGAGCAGTACTTC.

The CDR3 region is CASSRTGTGIYEQYV. The DNA for the CDR3 is TGTGCCAGCAGCAGGACCGGGACAGGGATCTACGAGCAGTACGTC. V gene TRBV5-8 combines with J gene TRBJ2-7; TRBD1 matches at 9 bases. Germline CDR1 SGHTS, CDR2 YDEGEE. There are 15 residues in the CDR3. Trimming at V came to 4 bases and at J to 3 bases, leaving 8 bases not matched to a gene.

The rearrangement links TRBV2 to TRBJ1-5; 7 nucleotides match TRBD1. The CDR3 totals 14 residues. Germline V gene lookup returns CDR1 SNHLY and CDR2 FYNNEI. V lost 5 bases, J lost 1 base, and 2 bases stayed unmatched. The CDR3 spells CASSLTGSNQPQHF. The CDR3 DNA is TGTGCCAGCAGTCTGACAGGGAGCAATCAGCCCCAGCATTTT.

V and J are TRBV11-2 and TRBJ2-2; the D gene is possibly TRBD2 (5 bases). Per germline, CDR1 SGHAT and CDR2 FQNNGV. The CDR3 is 14 amino acids. V lost 7 bases and J lost 1, with 10 bases in between. The CDR3 coding sequence is TGTGCCAGCAACCAACTAGTGAACACCGGGGAGCTGTTTTTT. Translation gives CASNQLVNTGELFF.

This chain joins TRBV28 and TRBJ1-1; no clear D gene. Trimming removed 2 bases at V and 4 bases at J, with 11 bases between. This CDR3 is built from 14 residues. CDR1 is MDHEN and CDR2 is SYDVKM in the germline V gene. In nucleotides, the CDR3 is TGTGCCAGCAGTTTACCCTTAGCCAGCACTGAAGCTTTCTTT. Protein product: CASSLPLASTEAFF.

The J gene is TRBJ2-2, the V gene TRBV24-1; the D gene is possibly TRBD1 (6 bases). This CDR3 comprises 16 residues. Germline values: CDR1 KGHDR, CDR2 SFDVKD. Deletions cut 3 bases from V and 3 bases from J, with 13 bases between. CDR3 sequence: CATSDAGAPHTGELFF. The CDR3 nucleotides read TGTGCCACCAGTGATGCAGGGGCTCCCCACACCGGGGAGCTGTTTTTT.

This rearrangement joins TRBV7-9 to TRBJ1-4; TRBD1 matches 12 bases. V shed 5 bases, J shed 8 bases, and the junction held 6 bases outside the gene matches. The CDR3 extends over 15 amino acids. CDR1 and CDR2 from the germline V gene are SEHNR and FQNEAQ (reference sequence). The CDR3 loop reads CASSPGDRGREKLFF. The CDR3 region has the DNA TGTGCCAGCAGCCCCGGGGACAGGGGGCGGGAAAAACTGTTTTTT.

The chain combines TRBV11-1 with TRBJ1-1; D might be TRBD1 (5 bases). This CDR3 contains 15 residues. The germline V gene encodes CDR1 SGHAT and CDR2 FQDESV (reference sequence). With 2 bases removed from V and 0 bases from J, the gap between germline ends came to 10 bases. The CDR3 nucleotides read TGTGCCAGCAGCTTAACAGGTAGCATGAACACTGAAGCTTTCTTT. This sequence encodes CASSLTGSMNTEAFF.

The chain joins TRBV7-9 to TRBJ1-2, with D maybe TRBD1 (5 bases). V lost 2 bases, J lost 8 bases, and 15 bases lay in between. The CDR3 has 14 residues. Germline V gives CDR1 SEHNR, CDR2 FQNEAQ (reference sequence). CDR3 sequence reads: CASSLLGAVGGYTF. The CDR3, as DNA: TGTGCCAGCAGCTTATTAGGGGCTGTGGGGGGCTACACCTTC.

This clone has just one count. The rearrangement joins TRBV24-1 to TRBJ2-1; 9 bases are shared with TRBD2. This CDR3 contains 16 residues. CDR1 and CDR2 from the germline V gene are KGHDR and SFDVKD. V lost 4 bases and J lost 3; bases outside the gene matches: 6. CDR3 residues: CATSDTLAGDYNEQFF. In DNA, the CDR3 is TGTGCCACCAGTGACACATTAGCGGGAGACTACAATGAGCAGTTCTTC.

The chain couples TRBV7-2 to TRBJ1-5; 9 nucleotides match TRBD1. After removal of 2 bases from V and 2 bases from J, the junction contained 13 bases not matched to a gene. Germline V CDR1 and CDR2: SGHTA, FQGNSA. This CDR3 is built from 19 residues. CDR3 sequence (DNA): TGTGCCAGCAGCTTACTCACCGGGACAGGGCTTACCGGCAATCAGCCCCAGCATTTT. Translated, it gives CASSLLTGTGLTGNQPQHF.

V is TRBV7-2 and J is TRBJ2-5, with D possibly being TRBD2 (6 bases). V was cut by 5 bases and J by 3 bases, with 13 bases left in between. The CDR3 runs 14 residues. Germline values: CDR1 SGHTA, CDR2 FQGNSA. CDR3 coding DNA: TGTGCCAGCAGCCTCGCGGGGCCAAAAGAGACCCAGTACTTC. This encodes CASSLAGPKETQYF.

This rearrangement joins TRBV6-5 to TRBJ1-1; 10 bases match TRBD1. Per germline, CDR1 MNHEY and CDR2 SVGAGI. This CDR3 is 15 amino acids long. V lost 6 bases and J lost 7; bases outside the gene matches: 11. For the CDR3, the DNA is TGTGCCAGCAGACCTCGGACAGGGGGAGGTGGTGAAGCTTTCTTT. Translated: CASRPRTGGGGEAFF.

The CDR3 nucleotides read TGCGCCAGCAGCCATAGCGGGAGGGCAGATACGCAGTATTTT. It is translated as CASSHSGRADTQYF. The chain is built from TRBV4-1 and TRBJ2-3, with 11 bases lining up with TRBD2. This CDR3 spans 14 amino acids. V was clipped by 3 bases and J by 4 bases; unmatched bases: 0. The germline gives CDR1 MGHRA, CDR2 YSYEKL.

The V and J genes are TRBV30 and TRBJ2-2, with TRBD1 identical over 10 bases. Looked up from germline, CDR1 is GTSNPN and CDR2 is SVGIG (reference sequence). V trimming: 7 bases; J trimming: 5 bases; junction bases outside the gene matches: 10. The CDR3 is 15 amino acids. The CDR3, as DNA: TGTGCCTCCCCAAAGGACAGGGGGTTAACCGGGGAGCTGTTTTTT. As protein: CASPKDRGLTGELFF.

V usage is TRBV7-9 and J usage is TRBJ1-5; D gene ambiguous. Germline values: CDR1 SEHNR, CDR2 FQNEAQ (reference sequence). This CDR3 is built from 13 residues. The germline V and J ends were trimmed by 5 bases and 4 bases, with 9 bases remaining between them. CDR3 in amino acids: CASSPDGNQPQHF. Written as DNA, the CDR3 is TGTGCCAGCAGCCCCGACGGGAATCAGCCCCAGCATTTT.

The chain combines TRBV11-2 with TRBJ2-1; D remains ambiguous. Germline V gene sequence: CDR1 SGHAT, CDR2 FQNNGV. V dropped 1 base and J dropped 13 bases, with 14 bases sitting between them. The CDR3 loop spans 13 amino acids. The CDR3 region is CASSLGLPSRQFF. In nucleotides, the CDR3 is TGTGCCAGCAGCTTAGGTCTTCCTAGTCGCCAGTTCTTC.

The table lists this clone with a count of one. The CDR3 DNA is TGTGCCAGCAGGAAAGACAGGGGCTCGTCACCCCTCCACTTT. Its protein product is CASRKDRGSSPLHF. This chain uses TRBV6-5 with TRBJ1-6; 8 bases match TRBD1. From germline, CDR1 is MNHEY and CDR2 SVGAGI. The trim removed 6 bases at V and 10 bases at J, leaving 8 bases unmatched. The CDR3 has 14 residues.

This clone was found a few times. The chain employs TRBV29-1 and TRBJ2-5; TRBD1 might be the D (5 bases). The germline V gene has CDR1 SQVTM and CDR2 ANQGSEA. The ends were cut back, 3 bases at V and 2 bases at J, with 7 bases in the middle. This CDR3 has 12 amino acids. CDR3 sequence reads: CSVDRVQETQYF. As DNA, the CDR3 is TGCAGCGTTGACAGGGTTCAAGAGACCCAGTACTTC.

V and J are TRBV25-1 and TRBJ1-6; 7 positions agree with TRBD1. CDR1 is MGHDK, CDR2 SYGVNS, per germline. V was pared by 6 bases and J by 5 bases, with 7 bases of the junction left unmatched. The CDR3 is 15 amino acids. In nucleotides, the CDR3 is TGTGCCAGCAGCCCGCGGGACAGAAATAATTCACCCCTCCACTTT. This sequence encodes CASSPRDRNNSPLHF.